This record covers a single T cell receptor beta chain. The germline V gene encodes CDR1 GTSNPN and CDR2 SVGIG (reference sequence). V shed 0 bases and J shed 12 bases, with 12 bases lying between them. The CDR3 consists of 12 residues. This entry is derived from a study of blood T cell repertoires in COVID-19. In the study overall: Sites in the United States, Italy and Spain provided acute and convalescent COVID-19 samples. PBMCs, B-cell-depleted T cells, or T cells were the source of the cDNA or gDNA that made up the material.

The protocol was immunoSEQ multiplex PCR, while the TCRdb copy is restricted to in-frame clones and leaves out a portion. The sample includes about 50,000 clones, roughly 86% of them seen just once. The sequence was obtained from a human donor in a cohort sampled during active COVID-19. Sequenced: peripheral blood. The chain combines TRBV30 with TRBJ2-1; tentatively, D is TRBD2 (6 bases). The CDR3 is CAWSVRDSGQFF. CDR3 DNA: TGTGCCTGGAGTGTAAGGGACTCCGGGCAGTTCTTC.